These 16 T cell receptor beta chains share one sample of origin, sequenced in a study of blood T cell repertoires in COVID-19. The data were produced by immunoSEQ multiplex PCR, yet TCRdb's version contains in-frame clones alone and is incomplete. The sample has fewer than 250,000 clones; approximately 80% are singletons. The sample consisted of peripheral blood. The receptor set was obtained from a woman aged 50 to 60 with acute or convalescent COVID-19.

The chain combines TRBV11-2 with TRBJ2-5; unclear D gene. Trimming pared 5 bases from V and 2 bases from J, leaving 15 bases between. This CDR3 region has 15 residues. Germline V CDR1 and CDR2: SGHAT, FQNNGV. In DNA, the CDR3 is TGTGCCAGCAGCCCCCGCTTCGTAGTACAAGAGACCCAGTACTTC. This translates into CASSPRFVVQETQYF.

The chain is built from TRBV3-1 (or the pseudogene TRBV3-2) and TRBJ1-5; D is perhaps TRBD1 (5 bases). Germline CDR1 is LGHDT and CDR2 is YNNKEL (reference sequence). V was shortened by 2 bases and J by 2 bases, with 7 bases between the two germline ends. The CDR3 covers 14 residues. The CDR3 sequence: CASSQRRGNQPQHF. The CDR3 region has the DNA TGTGCCAGCAGCCAACGCAGGGGCAATCAGCCCCAGCATTTT.

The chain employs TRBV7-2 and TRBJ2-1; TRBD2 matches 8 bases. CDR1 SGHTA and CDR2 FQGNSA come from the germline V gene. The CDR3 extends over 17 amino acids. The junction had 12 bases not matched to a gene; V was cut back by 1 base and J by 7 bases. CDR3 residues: CASSLGRKREIMNEQFF. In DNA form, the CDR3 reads TGTGCCAGCAGCTTAGGACGTAAGCGGGAGATTATGAATGAGCAGTTCTTC.

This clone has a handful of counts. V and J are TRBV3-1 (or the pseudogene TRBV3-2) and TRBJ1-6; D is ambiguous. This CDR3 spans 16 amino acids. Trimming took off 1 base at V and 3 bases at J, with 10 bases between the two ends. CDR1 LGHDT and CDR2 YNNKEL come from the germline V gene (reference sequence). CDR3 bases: TGTGCCAGCAGCCAAGCGTTTTCAGACTATAATTCACCCCTCCACTTT. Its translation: CASSQAFSDYNSPLHF.

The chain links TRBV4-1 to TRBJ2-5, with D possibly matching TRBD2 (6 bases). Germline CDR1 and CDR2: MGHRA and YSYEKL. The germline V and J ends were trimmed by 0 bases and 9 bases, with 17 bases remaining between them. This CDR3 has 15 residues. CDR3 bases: TGCGCCAGCAGCCAAGATGCCAAAAGCGGGTTGTCCCAGTACTTC. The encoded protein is CASSQDAKSGLSQYF.

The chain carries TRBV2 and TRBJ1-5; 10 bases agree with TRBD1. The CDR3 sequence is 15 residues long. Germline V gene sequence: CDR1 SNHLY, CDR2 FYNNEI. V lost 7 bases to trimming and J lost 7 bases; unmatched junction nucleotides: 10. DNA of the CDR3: TGTGCCAGCACAGCCCTTGGGACAGGGGAACAGCCCCAGCATTTT. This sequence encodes CASTALGTGEQPQHF.

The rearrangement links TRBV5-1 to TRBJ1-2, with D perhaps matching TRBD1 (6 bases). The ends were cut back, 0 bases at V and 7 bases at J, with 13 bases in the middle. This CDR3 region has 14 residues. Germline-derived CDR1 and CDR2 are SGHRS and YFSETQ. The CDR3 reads CASSLEAGATGYTF. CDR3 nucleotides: TGCGCCAGCAGCTTGGAAGCGGGGGCAACTGGCTACACCTTC.

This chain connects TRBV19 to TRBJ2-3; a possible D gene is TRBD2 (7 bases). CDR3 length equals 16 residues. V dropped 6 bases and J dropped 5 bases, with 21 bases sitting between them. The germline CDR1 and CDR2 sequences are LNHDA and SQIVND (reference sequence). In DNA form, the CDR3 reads TGTGCCAGTAGCCCCGGGGGGCCAGGTAGGGGAGATACGCAGTATTTT. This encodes CASSPGGPGRGDTQYF.

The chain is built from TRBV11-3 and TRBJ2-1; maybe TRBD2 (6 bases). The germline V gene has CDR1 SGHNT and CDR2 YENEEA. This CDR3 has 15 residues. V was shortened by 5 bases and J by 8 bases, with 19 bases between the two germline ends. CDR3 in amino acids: CASSPSGRRLDEQFF. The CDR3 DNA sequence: TGTGCCAGCAGCCCCTCCGGGAGAAGGCTCGATGAGCAGTTCTTC.

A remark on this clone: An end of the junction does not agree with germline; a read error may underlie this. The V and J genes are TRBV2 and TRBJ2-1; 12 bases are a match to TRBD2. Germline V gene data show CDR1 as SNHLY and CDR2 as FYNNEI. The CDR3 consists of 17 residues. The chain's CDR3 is CASSELTSGGYYIEQFF. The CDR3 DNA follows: TGTGCCAGCAGTGAACTGACTAGCGGGGGCTATTACATTGAGCAGTTCTTC.

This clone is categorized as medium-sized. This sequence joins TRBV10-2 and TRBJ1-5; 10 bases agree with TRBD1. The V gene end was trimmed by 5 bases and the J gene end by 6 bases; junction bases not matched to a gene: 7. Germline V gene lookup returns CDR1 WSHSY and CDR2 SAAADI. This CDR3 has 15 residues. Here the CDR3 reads CASSPGTGAVQPQHF. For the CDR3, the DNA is TGCGCCAGCAGTCCTGGGACAGGGGCTGTTCAGCCCCAGCATTTT.

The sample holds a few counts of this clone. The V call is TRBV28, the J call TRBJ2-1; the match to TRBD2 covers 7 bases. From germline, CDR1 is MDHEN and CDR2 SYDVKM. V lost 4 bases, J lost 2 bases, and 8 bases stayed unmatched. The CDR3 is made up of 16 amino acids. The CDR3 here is CASSWEGWAPYNEQFF. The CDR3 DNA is TGTGCCAGCAGTTGGGAGGGATGGGCCCCCTACAATGAGCAGTTCTTC.

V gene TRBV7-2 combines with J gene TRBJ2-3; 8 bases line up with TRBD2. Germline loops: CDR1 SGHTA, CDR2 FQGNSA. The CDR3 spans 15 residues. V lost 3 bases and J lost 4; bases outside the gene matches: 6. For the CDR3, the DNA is TGTGCCAGCAGCTTTGGTAGCGGGGATTCAGATACGCAGTATTTT. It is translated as CASSFGSGDSDTQYF.

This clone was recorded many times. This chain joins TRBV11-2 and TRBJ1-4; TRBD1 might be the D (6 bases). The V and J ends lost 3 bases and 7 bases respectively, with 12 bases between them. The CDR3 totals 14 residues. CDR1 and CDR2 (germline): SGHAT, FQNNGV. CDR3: CASSFGGQSEKLFF. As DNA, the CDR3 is TGTGCCAGCAGCTTCGGGGGGCAGAGTGAAAAACTGTTTTTT.

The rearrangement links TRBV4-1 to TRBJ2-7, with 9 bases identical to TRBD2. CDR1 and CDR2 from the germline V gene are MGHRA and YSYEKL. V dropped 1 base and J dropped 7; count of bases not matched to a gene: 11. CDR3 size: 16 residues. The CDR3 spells CASSQVLAGGNWEQYF. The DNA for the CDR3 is TGCGCCAGCAGCCAAGTTCTCGCGGGAGGGAACTGGGAGCAGTACTTC.

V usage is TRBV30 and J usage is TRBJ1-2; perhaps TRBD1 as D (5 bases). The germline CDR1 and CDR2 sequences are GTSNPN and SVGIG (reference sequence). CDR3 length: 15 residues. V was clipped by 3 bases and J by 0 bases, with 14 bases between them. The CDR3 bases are TGTGCCTGGAGCGCGGGACTCCAAGCTAACTATGGCTACACCTTC. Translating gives CAWSAGLQANYGYTF.